The rows below give T cell receptor beta chains drawn from one sample of a study of cytomegalovirus exposure and HLA in healthy donors. This table comes from immunoSEQ multiplex PCR, and its TCRdb copy is limited to in-frame clones, with some not included. The sample has roughly 160,000 clones; 80% are singletons. Sequencing was done on a sample of PBMCs. The receptor set was obtained from a man aged 30 to 39 in good health and CMV-seronegative. Both conserved end residues are part of each CDR3. The D gene is left open where the match is weak.

d_gene	j_gene	v_gene	CDR3nt	CDR3aa
TRBD1	TRBJ2-3	TRBV15	TGTGCCACCAGCAGGGACAGGGGGATTGCAGATACGCAGTATTTT	CATSRDRGIADTQYF
-	TRBJ2-3	TRBV27	TGTGCCAGCAGTTTATCGGGCCATACGCAGTATTTT	CASSLSGHTQYF
-	TRBJ1-1	TRBV2	TGTGCCAGCAGGGAACAGGGGAACACTGAAGCTTTCTTT	CASREQGNTEAFF
TRBD1	TRBJ2-2	TRBV5-1	TGCGCCAGCAGCACTTCACAGGGGGTCACCGGGGAGCTGTTTTTT	CASSTSQGVTGELFF
TRBD2	TRBJ2-1	TRBV9	TGTGCCAGCAGCGTAGAGTGGACTAGCGGTTTTAACAATGAGCAGTTCTTC	CASSVEWTSGFNNEQFF
TRBD2	TRBJ2-2	TRBV7-9	TGTGCCAGCAGCGACCCGGGACTAGCGGGGGGTCTGAACACCGGGGAGCTGTTTTTT	CASSDPGLAGGLNTGELFF
-	TRBJ1-1	TRBV9	TGTGCCAGCAGCGTAGCCTCAAGCTCGCCGATTAAAGCTTTCTTT	CASSVASSSPIKAFF
-	TRBJ2-3	TRBV9	TGTGCCAGCCAGGACAGAGCCACAGATACGCAGTATTTT	CASQDRATDTQYF
-	TRBJ1-6	TRBV28	TGTGCCAGCAGTCAAATCGGTACTGGTTCACCCCTCCACTTT	CASSQIGTGSPLHF
TRBD2	TRBJ2-2	TRBV7-3	TGTGCCAGCAGCTTGGGACTAGCTGCTAGTAACACCGGGGAGCTGTTTTTT	CASSLGLAASNTGELFF